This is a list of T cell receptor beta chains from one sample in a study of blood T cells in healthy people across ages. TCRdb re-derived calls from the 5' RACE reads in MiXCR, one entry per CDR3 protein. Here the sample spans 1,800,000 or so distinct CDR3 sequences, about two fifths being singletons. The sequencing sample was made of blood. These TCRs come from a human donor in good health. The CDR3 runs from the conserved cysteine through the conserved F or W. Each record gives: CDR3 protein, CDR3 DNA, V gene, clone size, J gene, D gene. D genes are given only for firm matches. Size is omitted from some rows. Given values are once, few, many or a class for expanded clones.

CDR3 protein: CATAPTGLGSSYEQYF; CDR3 DNA: TGTGCCACCGCACCCACAGGGTTGGGGAGCTCCTACGAGCAGTACTTC; V gene: TRBV24-1; clone size: NA; J gene: TRBJ2-7; D gene: NA
CDR3 protein: CASSSPRDRGSRGYTF; CDR3 DNA: TGTGCCAGCAGTTCACCCCGGGACAGGGGTTCTAGGGGCTACACCTTC; V gene: TRBV6-5; clone size: NA; J gene: TRBJ1-2; D gene: TRBD1
CDR3 protein: CSASPRTSGGTAGDTQYF; CDR3 DNA: TGCAGTGCTAGCCCCAGGACTAGCGGGGGGACAGCTGGCGATACGCAGTATTTT; V gene: TRBV20-1; clone size: many; J gene: TRBJ2-3; D gene: TRBD2
CDR3 protein: CSVDRTAYNEQFF; CDR3 DNA: TGCAGCGTTGATAGGACGGCCTACAATGAGCAGTTCTTC; V gene: TRBV29-1; clone size: NA; J gene: TRBJ2-1; D gene: NA
CDR3 protein: CSARGGAGGPNQETQYF; CDR3 DNA: TGCAGTGCTAGGGGTGGAGCGGGGGGGCCGAACCAAGAGACCCAGTACTTC; V gene: TRBV20-1; clone size: NA; J gene: TRBJ2-5; D gene: TRBD2
CDR3 protein: CPSGQDRNSGANVLTF; CDR3 DNA: TGTCCCAGCGGCCAAGATCGGAACTCGGGGGCCAACGTCCTGACTTTC; V gene: TRBV4-2; clone size: NA; J gene: TRBJ2-6; D gene: NA
CDR3 protein: CASSPIGGSEAFF; CDR3 DNA: TGCGCCAGCAGCCCCATAGGGGGTTCTGAAGCTTTCTTT; V gene: TRBV5-1; clone size: NA; J gene: TRBJ1-1; D gene: NA
CDR3 protein: CASSVGSGTGIYEQYF; CDR3 DNA: TGTGCCAGCAGCGTGGGCTCCGGGACAGGGATCTACGAGCAGTACTTC; V gene: TRBV9; clone size: few; J gene: TRBJ2-7; D gene: TRBD1
CDR3 protein: CASSLDQTGLTEAFF; CDR3 DNA: TGTGCCAGCAGCTTAGACCAGACAGGGCTGACTGAAGCTTTCTTT; V gene: TRBV7-2; clone size: NA; J gene: TRBJ1-1; D gene: TRBD1
CDR3 protein: CSARRFANEQFF; CDR3 DNA: TGCAGTGCTAGGAGATTTGCAAATGAGCAGTTCTTC; V gene: TRBV20-1; clone size: few; J gene: TRBJ2-1; D gene: NA
CDR3 protein: CASGWGRGPYEQYF; CDR3 DNA: TGTGCCAGCGGCTGGGGTCGGGGACCCTACGAGCAGTACTTC; V gene: TRBV7-9; clone size: few; J gene: TRBJ2-7; D gene: NA
CDR3 protein: CASRPIRTPSYEQYF; CDR3 DNA: TGTGCCAGCAGACCAATACGAACACCATCCTACGAGCAGTACTTC; V gene: TRBV27; clone size: NA; J gene: TRBJ2-7; D gene: NA
CDR3 protein: CASSATGQTLYF; CDR3 DNA: TGTGCCAGCAGCGCCACGGGACAGACTCTATACTTC; V gene: TRBV7-2; clone size: NA; J gene: TRBJ2-7; D gene: TRBD1
CDR3 protein: CASSQEGGQGPNEKLFF; CDR3 DNA: TGCGCCAGCAGCCAAGAAGGCGGACAGGGCCCTAATGAAAAACTGTTTTTT; V gene: TRBV4-3; clone size: NA; J gene: TRBJ1-4; D gene: TRBD1
CDR3 protein: CSVARQYSYNEQFF; CDR3 DNA: TGCAGCGTTGCCCGTCAGTACTCCTACAATGAGCAGTTCTTC; V gene: TRBV29-1; clone size: NA; J gene: TRBJ2-1; D gene: NA
CDR3 protein: CSTGGTDTQYF; CDR3 DNA: TGCAGCACGGGCGGCACAGATACGCAGTATTTT; V gene: TRBV29-1; clone size: NA; J gene: TRBJ2-3; D gene: NA
CDR3 protein: CATSERSNQPQHF; CDR3 DNA: TGTGCCACCAGTGAGCGCTCTAATCAGCCCCAGCATTTT; V gene: TRBV24-1; clone size: NA; J gene: TRBJ1-5; D gene: NA
CDR3 protein: CASSLVRREVPFGNTEAFF; CDR3 DNA: TGCGCCAGCAGCTTGGTCCGCCGGGAGGTTCCCTTTGGGAACACTGAAGCTTTCTTT; V gene: TRBV5-1; clone size: NA; J gene: TRBJ1-1; D gene: NA
CDR3 protein: CASSYWLGGNSNQPQHF; CDR3 DNA: TGTGCCAGCAGTTACTGGCTGGGTGGAAATAGCAATCAGCCCCAGCATTTT; V gene: TRBV6-6; clone size: few; J gene: TRBJ1-5; D gene: NA
CDR3 protein: CASSTRTLVGYGYTF; CDR3 DNA: TGTGCCAGCAGCACAAGGACGCTCGTAGGCTATGGCTACACCTTC; V gene: TRBV11-2; clone size: NA; J gene: TRBJ1-2; D gene: NA
CDR3 protein: CASSYWTVYEQYF; CDR3 DNA: TGTGCCAGCAGTTACTGGACAGTCTACGAGCAGTACTTC; V gene: TRBV6-2/TRBV6-3; clone size: NA; J gene: TRBJ2-7; D gene: NA
CDR3 protein: CSVWAGRSTDTQYF; CDR3 DNA: TGCAGCGTTTGGGCGGGGCGGAGCACAGATACGCAGTATTTT; V gene: TRBV29-1; clone size: once; J gene: TRBJ2-3; D gene: NA
CDR3 protein: CASGQGLAADTQYF; CDR3 DNA: TGTGCTAGTGGACAAGGACTAGCGGCAGATACGCAGTATTTT; V gene: TRBV12-5; clone size: few; J gene: TRBJ2-3; D gene: TRBD2
CDR3 protein: CASRRGPSYEQYF; CDR3 DNA: TGTGCCAGCAGACGAGGGCCCTCCTACGAGCAGTACTTC; V gene: TRBV6-2/TRBV6-3; clone size: NA; J gene: TRBJ2-7; D gene: NA
CDR3 protein: CASSLLSAGGYNEQFF; CDR3 DNA: TGTGCCAGCAGCCTGCTGTCTGCGGGGGGGTACAATGAGCAGTTCTTC; V gene: TRBV12-3/TRBV12-4; clone size: NA; J gene: TRBJ2-1; D gene: TRBD2
CDR3 protein: CASSSQRGKSEAFF; CDR3 DNA: TGTGCCAGCAGCTCTCAGAGGGGGAAATCTGAAGCTTTCTTT; V gene: TRBV5-5; clone size: NA; J gene: TRBJ1-1; D gene: NA
CDR3 protein: CASSPSGGLGANVLTF; CDR3 DNA: TGTGCCAGCAGCCCATCCGGGGGGCTCGGGGCCAACGTCCTGACTTTC; V gene: TRBV27; clone size: few; J gene: TRBJ2-6; D gene: NA
CDR3 protein: CAISEDRGLGETQYF; CDR3 DNA: TGTGCCATCAGTGAAGACAGGGGACTTGGGGAGACCCAGTACTTC; V gene: TRBV10-3; clone size: NA; J gene: TRBJ2-5; D gene: TRBD1